This T cell receptor (beta chain) was sequenced for a study of OX40 agonist ivuxolimab in advanced cancers. Study context: Every 2 weeks, ivuxolimab was infused into the patients intravenously at between 0.01 and 10 mg/kg. One hepatocellular carcinoma and two cutaneous melanoma patients partially responded.

For this clone: What it recognizes is unknown.

This table comes from immunoSEQ multiplex PCR, and its TCRdb copy is limited to in-frame clones, with some not included. The repertoire has 55,000 to 70,000 clones, about 84% of them found once; the top ten carry about 5.9%. Germline CDR1 is SNHLY and CDR2 is FYNNEI. Germline trimming cut 6 bases from V and 10 bases from J; bases unmatched to any gene: 12. The CDR3 spans 15 residues. Findings and limits, study-wide: In general, CD8+ T cells held more expanded clones than CD4+ did, on average. Partial responders receiving 0.1-3.0 mg/kg showed among the lowest clonal expansion.

The TCR was taken from an adult with an advanced solid tumor such as melanoma, head and neck, liver or kidney cancer. The sequenced sample was CD4+ or CD8+ T cells sorted from blood, obtained in a trial of the OX40 agonist ivuxolimab. The chain has TRBV2 and TRBJ2-1, with 10 nucleotides matching TRBD2. Written as DNA, the CDR3 is TGTGCCAGCAGCCTTAGCGGGGGGTCCCTCGTCGAGCAGTTCTTC. Encoded protein: CASSLSGGSLVEQFF.